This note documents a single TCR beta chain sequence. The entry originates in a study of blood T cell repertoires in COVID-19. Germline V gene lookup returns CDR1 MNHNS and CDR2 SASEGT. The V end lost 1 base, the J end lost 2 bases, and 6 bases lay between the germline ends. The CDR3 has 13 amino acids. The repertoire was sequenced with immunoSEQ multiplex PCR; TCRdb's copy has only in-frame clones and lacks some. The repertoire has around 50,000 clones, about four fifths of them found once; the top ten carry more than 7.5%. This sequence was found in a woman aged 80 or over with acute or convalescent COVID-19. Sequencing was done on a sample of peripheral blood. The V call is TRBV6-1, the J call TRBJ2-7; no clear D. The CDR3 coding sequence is TGTGCCAGCAGTGAAGGGCCCCCCTACGAGCAGTACTTC. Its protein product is CASSEGPPYEQYF.